Listed here are 19 T cell receptor beta chains from one sample, sequenced in a study of radiotherapy plus CTLA-4 blockade in lung cancer. Sequencing was performed with immunoSEQ multiplex PCR; in TCRdb, only in-frame clones are kept and a portion is missing. Of some 51,000 clones listed, about three quarters were seen once; the top ten hold 2% to 3%. Sequences were derived from peripheral blood, sampled from a patient treated with radiotherapy plus ipilimumab. These receptors originate from a human donor with non-small cell lung cancer whose response to radiotherapy plus ipilimumab could not be evaluated.

The J gene is TRBJ2-7, the V gene TRBV5-4, with a tentative D call TRBD1 (5 bases). V was cut by 5 bases and J by 4 bases, with 13 bases left in between. Germline V lookup: CDR1 SGHNT, CDR2 YYREEE (reference sequence). The CDR3 is 13 amino acids. The CDR3 here is CASSPDIAYEQYF. CDR3 bases: TGTGCCAGCAGTCCGGACATTGCTTACGAGCAGTACTTC.

The CDR3 protein is CASSSLAGGTGELFF. DNA of the CDR3: TGTGCCAGCAGCTCCCTAGCGGGAGGTACCGGGGAGCTGTTTTTT. The chain is built from TRBV7-3 and TRBJ2-2, with TRBD2 matching 11 bases. Germline assignment: CDR1 SGHTA and CDR2 FQGTGA. This CDR3 comprises 15 residues. V trimming: 4 bases; J trimming: 5 bases; junction bases outside the gene matches: 3. Full variable domain (missing parts from reference TRBV7-3 and TRBJ2-2): GAGVSQTPSNKVTEKGKYVELRCDPISGHTALYWYRQSLGQGPEFLIYFQGTGAADDSGLPNDRFFAVRPEGSVSTLKIQRTERGDSAVYLCASSSLAGGTGELFFGEGSRLTVL.

V and J are TRBV7-6 and TRBJ2-1, with 11 bases matching TRBD2. CDR1 SGHVS and CDR2 FNYEAQ come from the germline V gene. The CDR3 has 14 amino acids. V shed 6 bases, J shed 8 bases, and the junction held 6 bases outside the gene matches. The CDR3 nucleotides read TGTGCCAGCAGAGGGACTAGCGGCAGCGATGAGCAGTTCTTC. Protein sequence: CASRGTSGSDEQFF.

The rearrangement links TRBV5-4 to TRBJ1-4; D not certain. V lost 4 bases to trimming and J lost 0 bases, with 10 bases between them. There are 15 residues in the CDR3. Germline V lookup: CDR1 SGHNT, CDR2 YYREEE (reference sequence). The CDR3 region is CASSLVGATNEKLFF. CDR3 nucleotide sequence: TGTGCCAGCAGCCTGGTGGGAGCAACTAATGAAAAACTGTTTTTT. Full variable domain (rest looked up from reference TRBV5-4 and TRBJ1-4): ETGVTQSPTHLIKTRGQQVTLRCSSQSGHNTVSWYQQALGQGPQFIFQYYREEENGRGNFPPRFSGLQFPNYSSELNVNALELDDSALYLCASSLVGATNEKLFFGSGTQLSVL.

V and J are TRBV7-9 and TRBJ2-2, with D unclear. V shed 0 bases and J shed 4 bases, with 3 bases lying between them. Per the germline V gene, CDR1 is SEHNR and CDR2 is FQNEAQ (reference sequence). The CDR3 runs to 13 residues. CDR3 sequence reads: CASSLALTGELFF. The DNA of the CDR3 is TGTGCCAGCAGCTTAGCCCTCACCGGGGAGCTGTTTTTT.

The gene calls are TRBV27 and TRBJ2-5; 9 nucleotides line up with TRBD1. V lost 4 bases and J lost 4; bases outside the gene matches: 4. The CDR3 is 14 residues long. CDR1 and CDR2 from the germline V gene are MNHEY and SMNVEV (reference sequence). CDR3 nucleotide sequence: TGTGCCAGCAGTTGGACAGGGGCCTCAGAGACCCAGTACTTC. Its protein product is CASSWTGASETQYF.

This chain links TRBV9 with TRBJ1-2, with D unclear. Germline CDR1 is SGDLS and CDR2 is YYNGEE. The CDR3 runs to 17 residues. V was shortened by 3 bases and J by 0 bases, with 18 bases between the two germline ends. CDR3 bases: TGTGCCAGCAGCGCGGACCTCCCGGGATCGGCTAACTATGGCTACACCTTC. Protein product: CASSADLPGSANYGYTF. The full variable domain, in which reference TRBV9 and TRBJ1-2 provide the parts outside the CDR3, is DSGVTQTPKHLITATGQRVTLRCSPRSGDLSVYWYQQSLDQGLQFLIQYYNGEERAKGNILERFSAQQFPDLHSELNLSSLELGDSALYFCASSADLPGSANYGYTFGSGTRLTVV.

CDR3 DNA: TGTGCCAGCAGCTTAGATCATCTAGCGGGGGGGCATGAGCAGTTCTTC. Translating gives CASSLDHLAGGHEQFF. This chain joins TRBV11-2 and TRBJ2-1, with 12 bases aligning to TRBD2. V lost 0 bases, J lost 8 bases, and 5 bases stayed unmatched. This CDR3 has 16 amino acids. Germline V gives CDR1 SGHAT, CDR2 FQNNGV.

The rearrangement links TRBV2 to TRBJ2-7; 8 nucleotides align to TRBD1. The CDR3 length is 14 residues. Germline values: CDR1 SNHLY, CDR2 FYNNEI. The V segment lost 7 bases and the J segment 4 bases; nucleotides outside the gene matches: 9. CDR3 nucleotide sequence: TGTGCCAGCAACCCGACAGGGGTAACATACGAGCAGTACTTC. Translation gives CASNPTGVTYEQYF.

The chain joins TRBV30 to TRBJ2-7, with D perhaps matching TRBD1 (5 bases). The CDR3 has 14 amino acids. Between the trimmed V and J ends, which lost 4 bases and 2 bases, there was a span of 15 bases. Germline V gene data show CDR1 as GTSNPN and CDR2 as SVGIG (reference sequence). CDR3 in amino acids: CAWTDGAMAYEQYF. The DNA for the CDR3 is TGTGCCTGGACGGATGGGGCAATGGCCTACGAGCAGTACTTC.

The chain links TRBV5-1 to TRBJ1-2; 10 bases are a match to TRBD1. Germline values: CDR1 SGHRS, CDR2 YFSETQ. This CDR3 comprises 15 residues. V shed 0 bases, J shed 5 bases, and the junction held 4 bases outside the gene matches. CDR3 coding DNA: TGCGCCAGCAGCTTGGACGACAGGGGGCGGTATGGCTACACCTTC. Its protein is CASSLDDRGRYGYTF.

The chain uses TRBV5-1 and TRBJ1-1; D is uncertain. The CDR3 spans 15 residues. Trimming removed 0 bases at V and 3 bases at J, with 12 bases between. Per germline, CDR1 SGHRS and CDR2 YFSETQ. The CDR3 region is CASSLAHKSDTEAFF. Here the CDR3 DNA reads TGCGCCAGCAGCTTGGCACACAAGAGCGACACTGAAGCTTTCTTT.

This clone has just a few counts. This chain joins TRBV19 and TRBJ2-2; 10 nucleotides align to TRBD1. The length of the CDR3 is 16 residues. V lost 3 bases, J lost 6 bases, and 7 bases stayed unmatched. Germline CDR1 is LNHDA and CDR2 is SQIVND (reference sequence). CDR3 sequence: CASSISGTGEPGELFF. In DNA form, the CDR3 reads TGTGCCAGTAGTATTTCCGGGACAGGGGAGCCCGGGGAGCTGTTTTTT.

The rearrangement uses TRBV7-2 and TRBJ2-1; 9 bases fit TRBD2. Unmatched junction bases numbered 14, after V lost 5 bases and J lost 9 bases. Germline CDR1 reads SGHTA; CDR2 reads FQGNSA. The CDR3 runs to 16 residues. The CDR3 nucleotides are TGTGCCAGCAGCGATTCGCGGGGGGGCCGTTACGGTGAGCAGTTCTTC. It yields the protein CASSDSRGGRYGEQFF.

This chain links TRBV7-9 with TRBJ2-7; D possibly corresponds to TRBD2 (5 bases). V lost 3 bases to trimming and J lost 3 bases, with 9 bases between them. The germline CDR1 and CDR2 sequences are SEHNR and FQNEAQ (reference sequence). There are 13 residues in the CDR3. CDR3 amino acids: CASSLSGIYEQYF. CDR3 DNA sequence: TGTGCCAGCAGCTTGAGCGGAATCTACGAGCAGTACTTC.

This clone occurred a few times. V usage is TRBV28 and J usage is TRBJ1-5; 8 positions match TRBD1. This CDR3 is 16 amino acids long. The V gene's germline CDR1 is MDHEN and CDR2 SYDVKM. V gave up 3 bases and J gave up 4 bases; unmatched junction bases: 8. CDR3 nucleotide sequence: TGTGCCAGCAGTTTCTACCAGGGGGCATTGAATCAGCCCCAGCATTTT. Encoded protein: CASSFYQGALNQPQHF. The variable domain in full, completed from reference TRBV28 and TRBJ1-5, reads DVKVTQSSRYLVKRTGEKVFLECVQDMDHENMFWYRQDPGLGLRLIYFSYDVKMKEKGDIPEGYSVSREKKERFSLILESASTNQTSMYLCASSFYQGALNQPQHFGDGTRLSIL.

This chain connects TRBV28 to TRBJ1-6; possible D gene TRBD1, 5 bases. Trimming removed 3 bases at V and 8 bases at J, with 17 bases between. The CDR3 sequence is 16 residues long. In germline, CDR1 is MDHEN, CDR2 SYDVKM. This CDR3 is CASSFPAAGVYSPLHF. In DNA form, the CDR3 reads TGTGCCAGCAGTTTTCCGGCTGCGGGGGTTTATTCACCCCTCCACTTT.

The CDR3 DNA is TGTGCCAGCTCCCCAAAAGGGGCCAACGAGCAGTACTTC. Encoded protein: CASSPKGANEQYF. The chain couples TRBV18 to TRBJ2-7; D is possibly TRBD1 (5 bases). Between the trimmed V and J ends, which lost 6 bases and 5 bases, there was a span of 14 bases. Germline V gene data show CDR1 as KGHSH and CDR2 as LQKENI. This CDR3 has 13 amino acids.

CDR3 coding DNA: TGTGCCAGCAGGACAGGGGGGTTTTCCAATGAGCAGTTCTTC. Its protein is CASRTGGFSNEQFF. The V and J genes are TRBV28 and TRBJ2-1; 9 bases match TRBD1. The CDR3 length is 14 residues. Looked up from germline, CDR1 is MDHEN and CDR2 is SYDVKM. The V segment lost 6 bases and the J segment 6 bases; nucleotides outside the gene matches: 6.